This TCR beta chain was sequenced during a study of shared clonotypes between healthy human individuals. Study-wide findings and caveats: A few donors showed sharing of around 5% of naive CD4 clonotypes.

Germline V gives CDR1 SGHVS, CDR2 FQNEAQ. Trimming stripped 2 bases from V and 0 bases from J, with 13 bases between. The CDR3 has 17 amino acids. Of note for this clone: What it binds is unknown.

The assay used deep level. It was across several immunoSEQ plates that each subset's genomic DNA was evenly split. Generated by immunoSEQ multiplex PCR, the TCRdb table keeps only in-frame clones and is missing some. The profile shows over 1.4 million clones, roughly 96% of them singletons. Sequencing was performed on naive CD4+ T cells sorted from blood. As for subset: CD45RA+ positively selected. The origin of this receptor is a young man in good health. This chain connects TRBV7-8 to TRBJ2-2; D gene ambiguous. The CDR3 sequence is CASSLLPKSANTGELFF. CDR3 DNA sequence: TGTGCCAGCAGCTTATTACCCAAATCCGCGAACACCGGGGAGCTGTTTTTT.